The 11 T cell receptor beta chains presented below share a single source sample, sequenced in a study of T cell changes during pregnancy in multiple sclerosis. The repertoire was sequenced with immunoSEQ multiplex PCR; TCRdb's copy has only in-frame clones and lacks some. The table has around 81,000 clones, 80% to 95% seen once. Sequences were derived from peripheral blood, sampled after pregnancy. The origin of the receptors is a female donor in good health, enrolled as a control in a pregnancy study.

The V call is TRBV5-4, the J call TRBJ1-5; D is possibly TRBD1 (6 bases). Per germline, CDR1 SGHNT and CDR2 YYREEE (reference sequence). Trimming took off 4 bases at V and 6 bases at J, with 11 bases between the two ends. CDR3 length: 13 amino acids. This CDR3 is CASSRDTSQPQHF. CDR3 nucleotide sequence: TGTGCCAGCAGCCGGGACACGTCTCAGCCCCAGCATTTT. Using reference TRBV5-4 and TRBJ1-5 for the parts outside the CDR3, the full variable domain is ETGVTQSPTHLIKTRGQQVTLRCSSQSGHNTVSWYQQALGQGPQFIFQYYREEENGRGNFPPRFSGLQFPNYSSELNVNALELDDSALYLCASSRDTSQPQHFGDGTRLSIL.

The chain couples TRBV29-1 to TRBJ2-5, with TRBD2 matching over 8 bases. The CDR3 runs 15 residues. The V gene end was trimmed by 5 bases and the J gene end by 4 bases; junction bases not matched to a gene: 12. Germline CDR1 reads SQVTM; CDR2 reads ANQGSEA. The CDR3 reads CSVWGYSGSRETQYF. DNA for the CDR3: TGCAGCGTTTGGGGGTACAGCGGGAGTCGAGAGACCCAGTACTTC.

This sequence joins TRBV5-1 and TRBJ2-1; TRBD2 matches at 13 bases. The ends lost 5 bases at V and 4 bases at J; junction bases unmatched: 18. This CDR3 is built from 20 residues. Germline loops: CDR1 SGHRS, CDR2 YFSETQ. Here the CDR3 reads CASRLDPGLAGPQRYNEQFF. Here the CDR3 DNA reads TGCGCCAGCAGACTCGACCCGGGACTAGCGGGACCGCAACGATACAATGAGCAGTTCTTC.

This clone showed up just once. The chain couples TRBV7-2 to TRBJ2-4, with no clear D. V was cut by 5 bases and J by 3 bases, with 8 bases left in between. CDR3 length: 13 amino acids. Germline V gives CDR1 SGHTA, CDR2 FQGNSA. As DNA, the CDR3 is TGTGCCAGCAGCACCTTCGGCAAAAACATTCAGTACTTC. As protein: CASSTFGKNIQYF. The whole variable domain, filled in from reference TRBV7-2 and TRBJ2-4, reads GAGVSQSPSNKVTEKGKDVELRCDPISGHTALYWYRQSLGQGLEFLIYFQGNSAPDKSGLPSDRFSAERTGGSVSTLTIQRTQQEDSAVYLCASSTFGKNIQYFGAGTRLSVL.

The CDR3 nucleotides are TGTGCCAGCAGACAGACAGGGACTAATTCACCCCTCCACTTT. It encodes CASRQTGTNSPLHF. This chain connects TRBV6-5 to TRBJ1-6; TRBD1 matches at 7 bases. This CDR3 comprises 14 residues. Germline CDR1 reads MNHEY; CDR2 reads SVGAGI. The ends lost 6 bases at V and 6 bases at J; junction bases unmatched: 5.

This chain uses TRBV11-2 with TRBJ2-2, with 9 bases lining up with TRBD1. The CDR3 spans 15 residues. V lost 4 bases to trimming and J lost 4 bases; unmatched junction nucleotides: 4. Germline assignment: CDR1 SGHAT and CDR2 FQNNGV. The CDR3 nucleotides read TGTGCCAGCAGCTGGACAGGGGTCGGCACCGGGGAGCTGTTTTTT. Translated, it gives CASSWTGVGTGELFF.

In regard to this clone: Other DNA sequences from this sample encode an identical CDR3 as well. The V call is TRBV27, the J call TRBJ1-5; 12 nucleotides align to TRBD1. V trimming: 3 bases; J trimming: 6 bases; junction bases outside the gene matches: 3. Looked up from germline, CDR1 is MNHEY and CDR2 is SMNVEV (reference sequence). This CDR3 contains 15 residues. CDR3 sequence reads: CASSLGQGAGQPQHF. The CDR3 DNA is TGTGCCAGCAGTTTGGGACAGGGGGCAGGTCAGCCCCAGCATTTT.

This sequence joins TRBV27 and TRBJ1-5, with D possibly TRBD1 on 6 matching bases. The CDR3 is 15 amino acids. Trimming left V 6 bases short and J 7 bases short, with 19 bases between. In germline, CDR1 is MNHEY, CDR2 SMNVEV (reference sequence). In DNA, the CDR3 is TGTGCCAGCAGCTTAAGATCAGGGGTCGGGCAGCCCCAGCATTTT. Translated, it gives CASSLRSGVGQPQHF.

The chain recombines TRBV19 with TRBJ1-5; TRBD1 might be the D (6 bases). Looked up from germline, CDR1 is LNHDA and CDR2 is SQIVND (reference sequence). CDR3 size: 17 residues. Trimming took 9 bases from V and 0 from J, leaving 21 bases between them. CDR3 region: CASRGTGWFDSNQPQHF. CDR3 sequence (DNA): TGTGCCAGCCGCGGTACAGGGTGGTTTGATAGCAATCAGCCCCAGCATTTT.

This clone was recorded only once. The rearrangement joins TRBV7-2 to TRBJ1-3; the D is unclear. This CDR3 contains 13 residues. CDR1 and CDR2 from the germline V gene are SGHTA and FQGNSA. Trimming took 3 bases from V and 4 from J, leaving 7 bases between them. The CDR3 bases are TGTGCCAGCAGCTTCTTGCAGGGAAACACCATATATTTT. It translates to CASSFLQGNTIYF.

V and J are TRBV4-1 and TRBJ1-5, with D possibly matching TRBD1 (5 bases). The CDR3 consists of 14 residues. The V gene lost 1 base and the J gene lost 4 bases, with 8 bases spanning the gap. CDR1 and CDR2 (germline): MGHRA, YSYEKL. The CDR3 nucleotides read TGCGCCAGCAGCCAAGTGGGGGGAAATCAGCCCCAGCATTTT. Translating gives CASSQVGGNQPQHF.